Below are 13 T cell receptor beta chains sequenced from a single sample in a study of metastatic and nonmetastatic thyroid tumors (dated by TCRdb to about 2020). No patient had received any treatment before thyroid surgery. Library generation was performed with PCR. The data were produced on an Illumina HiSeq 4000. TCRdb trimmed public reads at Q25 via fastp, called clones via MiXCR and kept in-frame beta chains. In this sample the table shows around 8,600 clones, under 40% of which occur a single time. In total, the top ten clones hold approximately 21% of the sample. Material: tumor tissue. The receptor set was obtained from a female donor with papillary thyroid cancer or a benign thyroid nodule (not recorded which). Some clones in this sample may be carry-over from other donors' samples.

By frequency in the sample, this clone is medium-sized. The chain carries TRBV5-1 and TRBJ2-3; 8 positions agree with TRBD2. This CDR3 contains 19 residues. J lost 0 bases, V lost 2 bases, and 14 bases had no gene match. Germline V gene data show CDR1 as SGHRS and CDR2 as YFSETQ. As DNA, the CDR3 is TGCGCCAGCAGCTTACCACTGGGCCCAACTAGCGGAAGCACAGATACGCAGTATTTT. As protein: CASSLPLGPTSGSTDTQYF.

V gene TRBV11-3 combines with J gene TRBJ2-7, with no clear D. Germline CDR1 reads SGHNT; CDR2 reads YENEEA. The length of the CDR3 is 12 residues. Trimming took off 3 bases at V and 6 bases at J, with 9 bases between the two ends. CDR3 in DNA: TGTGCCAGCAGCTTCGTGACATTCGAGCAGTACGTC. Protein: CASSFVTFEQYV.

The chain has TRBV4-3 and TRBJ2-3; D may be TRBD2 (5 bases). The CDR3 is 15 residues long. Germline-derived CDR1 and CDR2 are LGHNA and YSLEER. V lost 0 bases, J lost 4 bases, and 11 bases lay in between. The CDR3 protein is CASSQDWETPDTQYF. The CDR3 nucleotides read TGCGCCAGCAGCCAAGATTGGGAGACCCCAGATACGCAGTATTTT.

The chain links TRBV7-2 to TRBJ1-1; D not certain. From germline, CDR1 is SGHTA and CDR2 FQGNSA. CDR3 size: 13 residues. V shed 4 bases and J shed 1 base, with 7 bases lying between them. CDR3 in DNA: TGTGCCAGCAGCTCACAACCGAACACTGAAGCTTTCTTT. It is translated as CASSSQPNTEAFF.

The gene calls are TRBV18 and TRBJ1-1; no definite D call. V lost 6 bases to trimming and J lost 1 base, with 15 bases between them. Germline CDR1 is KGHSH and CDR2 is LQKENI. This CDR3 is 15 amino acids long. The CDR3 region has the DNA TGTGCCAGCTCGCCGAGGAAATTGGAGAACACTGAAGCTTTCTTT. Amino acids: CASSPRKLENTEAFF.

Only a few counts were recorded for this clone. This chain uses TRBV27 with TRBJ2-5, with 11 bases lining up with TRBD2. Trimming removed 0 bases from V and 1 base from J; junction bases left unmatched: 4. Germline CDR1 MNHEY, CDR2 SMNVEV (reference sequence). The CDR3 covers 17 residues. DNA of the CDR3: TGTGCCAGCAGTTTATCCCGACTAGCGGGATCCCAAGAGACCCAGTACTTC. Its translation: CASSLSRLAGSQETQYF.

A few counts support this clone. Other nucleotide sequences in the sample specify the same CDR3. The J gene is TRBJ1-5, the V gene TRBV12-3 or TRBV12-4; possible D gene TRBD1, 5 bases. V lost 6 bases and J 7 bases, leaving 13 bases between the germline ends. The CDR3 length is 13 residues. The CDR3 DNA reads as TGTGCCAGCAGGTCTCAGGGAAGCCAGCCCCAGCATTTT. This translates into CASRSQGSQPQHF.

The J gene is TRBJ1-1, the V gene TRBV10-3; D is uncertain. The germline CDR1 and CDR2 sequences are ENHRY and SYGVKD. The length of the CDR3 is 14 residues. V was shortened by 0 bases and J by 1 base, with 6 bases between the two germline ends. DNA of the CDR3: TGTGCCATCAGTGAGTCTTACCCGAACACTGAAGCTTTCTTT. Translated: CAISESYPNTEAFF.

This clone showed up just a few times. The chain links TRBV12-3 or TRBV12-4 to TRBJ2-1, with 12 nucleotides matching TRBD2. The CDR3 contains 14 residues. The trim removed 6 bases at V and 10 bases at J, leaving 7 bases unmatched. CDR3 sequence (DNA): TGTGCCAGCAGCGCTAGCGGGAGGGCCGCCGAGCAGTTCTTC. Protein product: CASSASGRAAEQFF.

The CDR3, as DNA: TGTGCCAGCAGTCGGACTAGCGGGGGGAGAACGCAGTATTTT. Protein sequence: CASSRTSGGRTQYF. The chain has TRBV6-1 and TRBJ2-3; TRBD2 matches 14 bases. This CDR3 contains 14 residues. The germline V gene has CDR1 MNHNS and CDR2 SASEGT. V dropped 5 bases and J dropped 9; count of bases not matched to a gene: 4.

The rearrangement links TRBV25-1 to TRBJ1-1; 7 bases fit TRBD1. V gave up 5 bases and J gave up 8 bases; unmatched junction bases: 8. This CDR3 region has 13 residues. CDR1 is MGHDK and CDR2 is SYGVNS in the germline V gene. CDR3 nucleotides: TGTGCCAGCAGTCGGGTCTGGGACAGCGAAGCTTTCTTT. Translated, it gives CASSRVWDSEAFF.

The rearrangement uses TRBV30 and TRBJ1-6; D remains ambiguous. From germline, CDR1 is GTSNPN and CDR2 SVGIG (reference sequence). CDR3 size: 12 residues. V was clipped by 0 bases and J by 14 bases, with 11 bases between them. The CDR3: CAWSVHGRALHF. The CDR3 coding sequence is TGTGCCTGGAGTGTACACGGACGGGCCCTCCACTTT.

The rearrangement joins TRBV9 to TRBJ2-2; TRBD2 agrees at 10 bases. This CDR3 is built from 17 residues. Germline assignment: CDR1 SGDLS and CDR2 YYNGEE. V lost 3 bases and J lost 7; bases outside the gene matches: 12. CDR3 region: CASSGTPQRGGHGELFF. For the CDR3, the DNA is TGTGCCAGCAGCGGGACCCCCCAGCGGGGGGGCCACGGGGAGCTGTTTTTT.